Listed below are T cell receptor beta chains from one sample, sequenced in a study of blood T cells in healthy people across ages. One entry per CDR3 protein, called by TCRdb with MiXCR from the 5' RACE reads. The table has approximately 1.5 million distinct CDR3 sequences, around 40% seen once; the top ten hold about 4.1%. Sequencing input: blood. Source of these receptors: a woman in her late teens or twenties in good health. Each CDR3 is given without its conserved first and last residue. Each record gives: V gene, J gene, CDR3 length, CDR3 protein.

>TRBV21-1|TRBJ2-1|11
AGKRKEGHEQF
>TRBV5-1|TRBJ1-1|13
ASSWDGREDTEAF
>TRBV9|TRBJ2-3|11
ASSALSTDTQY
>TRBV12-3/TRBV12-4|TRBJ2-1|14
ASSSSTSGARNEQF
>TRBV29-1|TRBJ2-1|15
SVEDSQTGLLYNEQF
>TRBV24-1|TRBJ2-1|15
ATSDHITSGSYNEQF
>TRBV2|TRBJ2-5|12
ASRPGTSSETQY
>TRBV4-3|TRBJ2-7|12
ASSLSGGDYEQY
>TRBV20-1|TRBJ2-1|12
SAGPWGRLGEQF
>TRBV5-1|TRBJ2-2|14
ASSIGTSGLTGELF
>TRBV2|TRBJ1-1|11
ASRLGTGVEAF
>TRBV20-1|TRBJ2-3|10
TAWYNTDTQY
>TRBV7-2|TRBJ2-1|14
ASSQSSGVTYNEQF
>TRBV20-1|TRBJ1-3|14
SASVPASRSGNTIY
>TRBV29-1|TRBJ2-5|12
SVYGHMYQETQY
>TRBV9|TRBJ1-1|12
ASSVVEGLSEAF
>TRBV6-5|TRBJ1-3|13
ASSYSRRTGNTIY
>TRBV7-9|TRBJ1-1|17
ASSLAWFGTEGRGAEAF